The 24 T cell receptor beta chains below were found in one sample sequenced in a study of blood T cells in healthy people across ages. Sample-barcoded 5' priming and a J-beta primer mix drove a second PCR of 7 to 11 cycles. TCRdb ran MiXCR on the 5' RACE reads and lists one entry per CDR3 protein. Of 500,000 to 600,000 distinct CDR3 sequences in the sample, about 26% were seen once. Sequenced material: blood. The receptors here all came from a woman in her 70s in good health.

In its sample, this clonotype was seen a few times. The chain carries TRBV12-3 or TRBV12-4 and TRBJ2-1, with D maybe TRBD2 (6 bases). Trimming left V 6 bases short and J 9 bases short, with 15 bases between. This CDR3 is 13 amino acids long. The CDR3 sequence is CASSSTSNGEQFF. CDR3 nucleotide sequence: TGTGCCAGCAGCTCTACTAGCAACGGTGAGCAGTTCTTC.

This clonotype was detected once. The V and J genes are TRBV20-1 and TRBJ1-4, with 9 positions matching TRBD1. CDR1 and CDR2 (germline): DFQATT, SNEGSKA (reference sequence). V dropped 3 bases and J dropped 4; count of bases not matched to a gene: 3. This CDR3 is built from 14 residues. The CDR3 nucleotides are TGCAGTGCTAGTGACAGGGGGAGTAATGAAAAACTGTTTTTT. It translates to CSASDRGSNEKLFF.

The J gene is TRBJ1-2, the V gene TRBV5-1; 9 nucleotides line up with TRBD1. CDR3 length: 15 residues. Per germline, CDR1 SGHRS and CDR2 YFSETQ. The J segment lost 4 bases and the V segment lost 4 bases, leaving 8 bases of the junction unmatched. DNA for the CDR3: TGCGCCAGCAGCGGAACAGGGGGCCTCTCCTATGGCTACACCTTC. Residues: CASSGTGGLSYGYTF.

This clonotype appeared a single time. The V and J genes are TRBV2 and TRBJ1-2, with a possible D match to TRBD1 (5 bases). Germline CDR1 and CDR2: SNHLY and FYNNEI. V was pared by 6 bases and J by 3 bases, with 11 bases between. The CDR3 consists of 13 residues. CDR3 residues: CASRGTVDYGYTF. DNA of the CDR3: TGTGCCAGCAGAGGGACTGTTGACTATGGCTACACCTTC.

Remarks on this clonotype: Its ends do not fully match the called genes, so a read error is possible. J is TRBJ1-4 and V is TRBV7-9; the D gene is possibly TRBD1 (5 bases). The CDR3 is 16 amino acids. Germline V CDR1 and CDR2: SEHNR, FQNEAQ (reference sequence). CDR3 in DNA: TGTGCCAGCAGCCCAAGAGGGGCCCCGAACAATGAAAAACCGTTTTTT. This translates into CASSPRGAPNNEKPFF.

The chain combines TRBV29-1 with TRBJ1-2; perhaps TRBD1 as D (6 bases). The CDR3 contains 12 residues. V was cut by 4 bases and J by 7 bases, with 13 bases left in between. Germline V gene sequence: CDR1 SQVTM, CDR2 ANQGSEA. The CDR3 region has the DNA TGCAGCGTTGTACGACAGGACCGTGGCTACACCTTC. Its translation is CSVVRQDRGYTF.

This clonotype was picked up a small number of times. The CDR3 spells CASSLYGGNTEAFF. CDR3 DNA sequence: TGCGCCAGCAGCTTGTACGGGGGGAACACTGAAGCTTTCTTT. This sequence joins TRBV5-1 and TRBJ1-1, with D possibly TRBD1 on 5 matching bases. This CDR3 is 14 amino acids long. The V gene's germline CDR1 is SGHRS and CDR2 YFSETQ. The V and J ends lost 1 base and 1 base respectively, with 8 bases between them.

The rearrangement uses TRBV4-3 and TRBJ2-7, with 8 bases identical to TRBD1. There are 15 residues in the CDR3. V lost 0 bases and J lost 5; bases outside the gene matches: 6. Germline CDR1 LGHNA, CDR2 YSLEER. The CDR3 DNA reads as TGCGCCAGCAGCCAAGATACAGGGGGGAAAAACGAGCAGTACTTC. Its translation is CASSQDTGGKNEQYF.

In its sample, this clonotype was seen many times. The chain employs TRBV12-3 or TRBV12-4 and TRBJ2-3; D not certain. CDR3 length: 14 amino acids. The V end lost 4 bases, the J end lost 2 bases, and 10 bases lay between the germline ends. The CDR3 protein is CASSSDLVTDTQYF. CDR3 DNA: TGTGCCAGCAGTTCTGACCTCGTCACAGATACGCAGTATTTT.

This chain uses TRBV20-1 with TRBJ2-7; 9 bases fit TRBD2. This CDR3 region has 14 residues. The germline V gene has CDR1 DFQATT and CDR2 SNEGSKA (reference sequence). J lost 2 bases, V lost 3 bases, and 5 bases had no gene match. The CDR3 loop is CSASIGGGAYEQYF. The CDR3 bases are TGCAGTGCTAGTATAGGCGGGGGGGCCTACGAGCAGTACTTC.

The table lists this clonotype with a few counts. The chain employs TRBV29-1 and TRBJ2-7; no firm D call. Trimming left V 2 bases short and J 3 bases short, with 11 bases between. The CDR3 is made up of 13 amino acids. The germline gives CDR1 SQVTM, CDR2 ANQGSEA. The CDR3, as DNA: TGCAGCGTTGAACTTCAAGGGAACTACGAGCAGTACTTC. It yields the protein CSVELQGNYEQYF.

The chain carries TRBV12-3 or TRBV12-4 and TRBJ1-5; 9 positions match TRBD1. CDR3 size: 15 residues. V trimming: 3 bases; J trimming: 6 bases; junction bases outside the gene matches: 6. The CDR3 coding sequence is TGTGCCAGCAGTTTCGGGGGACAGGGAGGTCAGCCCCAGCATTTT. This codes for CASSFGGQGGQPQHF.

The chain has TRBV14 and TRBJ2-4; 9 bases agree with TRBD1. Germline CDR1 is SGHDN and CDR2 is FVKESK. The J segment lost 11 bases and the V segment lost 2 bases, leaving 4 bases of the junction unmatched. The CDR3 contains 13 residues. DNA of the CDR3: TGTGCCAGCAGCCAACGGGACAGGGTGGTTCAGTACTTC. It translates to CASSQRDRVVQYF.

The chain has TRBV6-5 and TRBJ2-5, with 8 bases that match TRBD1. The J call is uncertain, as TRBJ2-7 better fits the DNA end. The CDR3 has 15 amino acids. Germline V lookup: CDR1 MNHEY, CDR2 SVGAGI. The CDR3 region is CASSSSGTGAYEQYF. CDR3 DNA sequence: TGTGCCAGCAGTTCCTCCGGGACAGGAGCGTACGAGCAGTACTTC.

This clonotype was observed a few times. The chain joins TRBV30 to TRBJ2-3, with 7 bases identical to TRBD2. V shed 5 bases and J 4 bases; nucleotides not matched to a gene: 9. CDR1 and CDR2 (germline): GTSNPN, SVGIG (reference sequence). The CDR3 loop spans 14 amino acids. The CDR3 coding sequence is TGTGCCTGGGGTCGTGGGGGGGGGGCAGATACGCAGTATTTT. Translating gives CAWGRGGGADTQYF.

The V gene is TRBV20-1, the J gene TRBJ1-3; 8 bases match TRBD1. This CDR3 spans 15 amino acids. After removal of 7 bases from V and 1 base from J, the junction contained 9 bases not matched to a gene. Germline V lookup: CDR1 DFQATT, CDR2 SNEGSKA (reference sequence). CDR3 sequence: CSVGDRSSSGNTIYF. CDR3 DNA: TGCAGTGTAGGGGACAGGTCCTCTTCTGGAAACACCATATATTTT.

This clonotype was picked up many times. The gene calls are TRBV20-1 and TRBJ2-5; D not resolved. Deletions cut 6 bases from V and 3 bases from J, with 8 bases between. Germline CDR1 and CDR2: DFQATT and SNEGSKA (reference sequence). The CDR3 extends over 11 amino acids. The CDR3 reads CSAGFKETQYF. CDR3 nucleotide sequence: TGCAGTGCAGGATTTAAAGAGACCCAGTACTTC.

This rearrangement joins TRBV27 to TRBJ1-2; 8 positions agree with TRBD1. Germline CDR1 is MNHEY and CDR2 is SMNVEV (reference sequence). The trim removed 3 bases at V and 2 bases at J, leaving 11 bases unmatched. The CDR3 sequence is 17 residues long. CDR3 sequence (DNA): TGTGCCAGCAGTTTGGGGCCAGGGGGCGCTGGAAACTATGGCTACACCTTC. Translated: CASSLGPGGAGNYGYTF.

The CDR3 protein is CASSVRSGGNTIYF. The CDR3 coding sequence is TGTGCCAGCAGCGTAAGAAGTGGTGGAAACACCATATATTTT. The chain uses TRBV9 and TRBJ1-3; D uncertain. Germline V CDR1 and CDR2: SGDLS, YYNGEE. Trimming shortened V by 1 base and J by 3 bases, and 8 bases separated the two germline ends. The CDR3 is 14 amino acids.

The chain employs TRBV20-1 and TRBJ1-1, with TRBD1 as a possible D gene (6 bases). V lost 1 base and J 1 base, leaving 13 bases between the germline ends. The CDR3 is 15 residues long. The germline gives CDR1 DFQATT, CDR2 SNEGSKA (reference sequence). Here the CDR3 DNA reads TGCAGTGCTAGAGCAACAGGGATGGGGAACACTGAAGCTTTCTTT. Translation: CSARATGMGNTEAFF.

This clonotype was observed a few times. The rearrangement uses TRBV9 and TRBJ2-5; no definite D call. CDR3 length: 13 amino acids. The germline V gene has CDR1 SGDLS and CDR2 YYNGEE. V gave up 5 bases and J gave up 0 bases, with 8 bases separating them. DNA of the CDR3: TGTGCCAGCAGTTTCGAGAACCAAGAGACCCAGTACTTC. This encodes CASSFENQETQYF.

This clonotype was detected only a few times. V is TRBV6-5 and J is TRBJ2-7, with 7 bases matching TRBD1. The CDR3 consists of 14 residues. Germline-derived CDR1 and CDR2 are MNHEY and SVGAGI. The V segment lost 4 bases and the J segment 7 bases; nucleotides outside the gene matches: 10. CDR3 coding DNA: TGTGCCAGCAGTTTGCCGACAGGGTCACGGGAGCAGTACTTC. Translated: CASSLPTGSREQYF.

This clonotype turned up a few times. The chain uses TRBV20-1 and TRBJ2-5; unclear D gene. The DNA end favors TRBJ2-1, so the J call may be wrong. The CDR3 is made up of 12 amino acids. CDR1 is DFQATT and CDR2 is SNEGSKA in the germline V gene (reference sequence). CDR3 coding DNA: TGCAGTGCTAGAGATCTCCAGAATGAGCAGTTCTTC. It specifies CSARDLQNEQFF.

This clonotype was picked up one time. The V gene is TRBV20-1, the J gene TRBJ2-5; tentatively, D is TRBD2 (7 bases). V was trimmed by 3 bases and J by 2 bases, leaving 13 bases between them. This CDR3 spans 14 amino acids. From germline, CDR1 is DFQATT and CDR2 SNEGSKA (reference sequence). The CDR3 DNA sequence: TGCAGTGCTAGCCGCGGGGGCGAACAAGAGACCCAGTACTTC. Protein sequence: CSASRGGEQETQYF.